Each of the 13 T cell receptor beta chains below was sequenced from the same sample in a study of blood T cell dynamics during melanoma immunotherapy. Documented time point: pre-treatment baseline. The repertoire was sequenced with immunoSEQ multiplex PCR; TCRdb's copy has only in-frame clones and lacks some. The table has 13,000 or so clones, roughly 86% seen once. Material: blood, obtained from a patient treated with checkpoint blockade. The receptors originated from a human donor with melanoma.

The gene calls are TRBV18 and TRBJ2-1, with TRBD2 matching over 13 bases. The length of the CDR3 is 16 residues. Trimming took 3 bases from V and 6 from J; bases not matched to a gene: 5. Germline lookup yields CDR1 KGHSH and CDR2 LQKENI. CDR3 DNA: TGTGCCAGCTCACCCCGGACTAGCGGGAGCGCCAATGAGCAGTTCTTC. Translated, it gives CASSPRTSGSANEQFF.

This rearrangement joins TRBV29-1 to TRBJ1-2; TRBD1 agrees at 8 bases. The germline gives CDR1 SQVTM, CDR2 ANQGSEA. The V gene end was trimmed by 4 bases and the J gene end by 8 bases; junction bases not matched to a gene: 12. The CDR3 consists of 14 residues. The CDR3 DNA is TGCAGCGTTGTTGTTGGGGGACAGGTAGGCGGCTACACCTTC. It codes for CSVVVGGQVGGYTF.

The rearrangement joins TRBV25-1 to TRBJ2-7; 9 bases fit TRBD1. The V segment lost 4 bases and the J segment 5 bases; nucleotides outside the gene matches: 9. The CDR3 has 15 amino acids. Germline CDR1 reads MGHDK; CDR2 reads SYGVNS. The CDR3, as DNA: TGTGCCAGCAGTGCACCCGGGACAGGGTATCACGAGCAGTACTTC. Encoded protein: CASSAPGTGYHEQYF.

This chain joins TRBV28 and TRBJ1-1; 7 bases fit TRBD1. V trimming: 6 bases; J trimming: 5 bases; junction bases outside the gene matches: 12. This CDR3 comprises 15 residues. The germline V gene has CDR1 MDHEN and CDR2 SYDVKM. The CDR3 DNA reads as TGTGCCAGCAGGGGAATGACAGGGCGAACAACTGAAGCTTTCTTT. Its translation is CASRGMTGRTTEAFF. Complete variable domain (other parts from reference TRBV28 and TRBJ1-1): DVKVTQSSRYLVKRTGEKVFLECVQDMDHENMFWYRQDPGLGLRLIYFSYDVKMKEKGDIPEGYSVSREKKERFSLILESASTNQTSMYLCASRGMTGRTTEAFFGQGTRLTVV.

This sequence joins TRBV11-2 and TRBJ2-7, with D perhaps matching TRBD1 (5 bases). Germline lookup yields CDR1 SGHAT and CDR2 FQNNGV. This CDR3 comprises 16 residues. The ends were cut back, 0 bases at V and 3 bases at J, with 15 bases in the middle. The CDR3 here is CASSLEGRAGLYEQYF. The CDR3 nucleotides are TGTGCCAGCAGCTTAGAGGGCAGGGCTGGGCTCTACGAGCAGTACTTC.

The V gene is TRBV9, the J gene TRBJ2-7; D unresolved. V gave up 0 bases and J gave up 2 bases, with 12 bases separating them. Germline assignment: CDR1 SGDLS and CDR2 YYNGEE. This CDR3 spans 15 amino acids. The CDR3 loop is CASSVGNSRTYEQYF. CDR3 DNA: TGTGCCAGCAGCGTAGGTAATAGCCGCACCTACGAGCAGTACTTC.

As regards this clone: The same CDR3 is also encoded by other DNA sequences in this sample. The chain carries TRBV4-3 and TRBJ2-7; D perhaps matches TRBD1 (5 bases). The CDR3 sequence is 16 residues long. Trimming left V 0 bases short and J 4 bases short, with 16 bases between. Germline V gene sequence: CDR1 LGHNA, CDR2 YSLEER. CDR3 sequence: CASSQDQARGRYEQYF. The CDR3 DNA sequence: TGCGCCAGCAGCCAAGATCAGGCTAGGGGTCGGTACGAGCAGTACTTC.

The chain links TRBV2 to TRBJ1-2; the D gene is possibly TRBD1 (5 bases). The CDR3 has 13 amino acids. In germline, CDR1 is SNHLY, CDR2 FYNNEI. Trimming stripped 8 bases from V and 4 bases from J, with 14 bases between. DNA of the CDR3: TGTGCCAGCTTCCGTCCGGGACCCTATGGCTACACCTTC. Translating it yields CASFRPGPYGYTF. Full variable domain (rest looked up from reference TRBV2 and TRBJ1-2): EPEVTQTPSHQVTQMGQEVILRCVPISNHLYFYWYRQILGQKVEFLVSFYNNEISEKSEIFDDQFSVERPDGSNFTLKIRSTKLEDSAMYFCASFRPGPYGYTFGSGTRLTVV.

The chain is built from TRBV5-5 and TRBJ1-1, with D tentatively TRBD1 (5 bases). Germline V gives CDR1 SGHKS, CDR2 YYEKEE (reference sequence). Trimming cost V 2 bases and J 3 bases, with 11 bases left between them. This CDR3 has 14 residues. The CDR3: CASSLLTVYTEAFF. CDR3 nucleotide sequence: TGTGCCAGCAGCTTACTGACAGTCTACACTGAAGCTTTCTTT.

The chain has TRBV5-5 and TRBJ1-5; no definite D call. Germline V gene sequence: CDR1 SGHKS, CDR2 YYEKEE (reference sequence). The V end was cut by 0 bases, the J end by 6 bases, with 10 bases between. CDR3 length: 14 amino acids. Written as DNA, the CDR3 is TGTGCCAGCAGCTTGGAGGTGGGCGGTCAGCCCCAGCATTTT. As protein: CASSLEVGGQPQHF.

Only one count was recorded for this clone. The chain carries TRBV12-5 and TRBJ2-7, with D maybe TRBD1 (5 bases). This CDR3 region has 12 residues. Trimming took 3 bases from V and 3 from J, leaving 6 bases between them. Germline lookup yields CDR1 LGHNT and CDR2 FRNRAP. Here the CDR3 reads CASGLGDYEQYF. As DNA, the CDR3 is TGTGCTAGTGGTTTAGGGGACTACGAGCAGTACTTC.

The J gene is TRBJ1-2, the V gene TRBV5-6; unclear D gene. Per the germline V gene, CDR1 is SGHDT and CDR2 is YYEEEE. The germline V and J ends were trimmed by 4 bases and 4 bases, with 14 bases remaining between them. The CDR3 covers 14 residues. CDR3 sequence (DNA): TGTGCCAGCAGCGGAGCCCCTGGACCCTATGGCTACACCTTC. It is translated as CASSGAPGPYGYTF.

This rearrangement joins TRBV7-9 to TRBJ1-6; unclear D gene. Per the germline V gene, CDR1 is SEHNR and CDR2 is FQNEAQ (reference sequence). CDR3 size: 12 residues. V lost 6 bases, J lost 9 bases, and 9 bases lay in between. The CDR3 DNA follows: TGTGCCAGCAGTTTTGATGGTTCACCCCTCCACTTT. Protein product: CASSFDGSPLHF.